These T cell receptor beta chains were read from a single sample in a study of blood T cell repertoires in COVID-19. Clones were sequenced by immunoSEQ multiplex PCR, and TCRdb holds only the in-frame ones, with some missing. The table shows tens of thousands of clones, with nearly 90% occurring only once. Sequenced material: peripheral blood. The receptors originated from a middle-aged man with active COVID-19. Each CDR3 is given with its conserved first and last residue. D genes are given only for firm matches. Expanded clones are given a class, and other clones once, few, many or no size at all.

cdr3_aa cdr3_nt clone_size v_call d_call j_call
CASSAGTDTQYF TGTGCCAGCAGCGCGGGCACAGATACGCAGTATTTT NA TRBV9 NA TRBJ2-3
CASSGTGSLTRYGYTF TGTGCCAGCAGCGGGACAGGGTCCCTTACCCGCTATGGCTACACCTTC NA TRBV9 TRBD1 TRBJ1-2
CASLPPSSSNWDTIYF TGTGCCAGCTTACCGCCTAGCAGTTCGAATTGGGACACCATATATTTT NA TRBV28 NA TRBJ1-3
CASSSGQTQHF TGTGCCAGCAGTTCGGGACAGACACAGCATTTT NA TRBV12-3/TRBV12-4 TRBD1 TRBJ1-5
CASSIIEVPGELFF TGTGCCAGTAGTATCATAGAGGTTCCCGGGGAGCTGTTTTTT NA TRBV19 NA TRBJ2-2
CASSETVEKLFF TGTGCCAGCAGTGAAACAGTGGAAAAACTGTTTTTT NA TRBV6-1 NA TRBJ1-4
CASSLVGDQPQHF TGTGCCAGCAGCTTGGTAGGGGATCAGCCCCAGCATTTT NA TRBV5-6 NA TRBJ1-5
CASSLMRLGRYEQYF TGTGCCAGCAGCCTAATGCGACTCGGCAGATACGAGCAGTACTTC NA TRBV7-2 NA TRBJ2-7
CASSETTGYNEQFF TGTGCCAGCAGTGAAACGACAGGGTACAATGAGCAGTTCTTC NA TRBV2 TRBD1 TRBJ2-1
CSVEGGRYNEQFF TGCAGCGTTGAAGGGGGCAGATACAATGAGCAGTTCTTC once TRBV29-1 NA TRBJ2-1
CSVVPAANEQFF TGCAGCGTTGTCCCAGCGGCCAATGAGCAGTTCTTC NA TRBV29-1 NA TRBJ2-1
CASSVGQGLNYGYTF TGTGCCAGCAGCGTGGGACAGGGGCTTAACTATGGCTACACCTTC once TRBV5-5 TRBD1 TRBJ1-2
CASSSRGAPSYEQYF TGTGCCAGCAGCTCGCGGGGGGCACCCTCCTACGAGCAGTACTTC NA TRBV7-2 TRBD2 TRBJ2-7
CASSLFPGTYEQYF TGTGCCAGCAGTTTATTCCCAGGGACCTACGAGCAGTACTTC NA TRBV27 NA TRBJ2-7
CASRRAGLAVSEQYF TGTGCCAGCAGGCGAGCGGGACTAGCGGTTTCCGAGCAGTACTTC NA TRBV6-5 TRBD2 TRBJ2-7
CASSTGGQRNEQFF TGTGCCAGTAGTACTGGAGGACAGAGAAATGAGCAGTTCTTC NA TRBV19 NA TRBJ2-1
CASTDADRGRTKNTEAFF TGTGCCAGCACCGACGCGGACAGGGGGCGTACGAAGAACACTGAAGCTTTCTTT NA TRBV2 TRBD1 TRBJ1-1
CASSYPGLAGETQYF TGTGCCAGCAGTTACCCGGGACTAGCAGGGGAGACCCAGTACTTC NA TRBV28 TRBD2 TRBJ2-5
CASIQDRGREGYTF TGTGCCAGCATTCAGGACAGGGGAAGAGAGGGCTACACCTTC NA TRBV6-5 TRBD1 TRBJ1-2
CASSYSGVDTGELFF TGTGCCAGCAGCTATTCAGGGGTCGACACCGGGGAGCTGTTTTTT NA TRBV9 NA TRBJ2-2
CASSLEAGTSGNEQFF TGTGCCAGCAGCTTAGAAGCCGGGACTAGCGGCAATGAGCAGTTCTTC NA TRBV7-2 TRBD2 TRBJ2-1
CASSLAPRDEQFF TGTGCCAGCAGCTTAGCCCCTAGAGATGAGCAGTTCTTC NA TRBV11-2 NA TRBJ2-1
CASSERGTSDWGYPDTQYF TGTGCCAGCAGCGAGAGGGGGACTAGCGATTGGGGCTACCCGGATACGCAGTATTTT NA TRBV9 TRBD2 TRBJ2-3
CASWRYNEQFF TGTGCCAGCTGGCGGTACAATGAGCAGTTCTTC NA TRBV27 NA TRBJ2-1
CASSQFQGTQYF TGTGCCAGCAGCCAATTCCAGGGGACCCAGTACTTC once TRBV3-1/TRBV3-2 NA TRBJ2-5
CASRVGPGANSPLHF TGTGCCAGTAGGGTGGGTCCAGGGGCTAATTCACCCCTCCACTTT NA TRBV19 NA TRBJ1-6
CASMPGTSGNTIYF TGTGCCAGCATGCCAGGTACCTCTGGAAACACCATATATTTT NA TRBV6-5 NA TRBJ1-3
CASSPETQGGGEQFF TGTGCCAGCTCACCGGAAACACAGGGGGGAGGTGAGCAGTTCTTC NA TRBV18 TRBD1 TRBJ2-1
CASSPFTSGGRYEQFF TGCGCCAGCAGCCCCTTTACTAGCGGGGGGCGGTATGAGCAGTTCTTC NA TRBV4-1 TRBD2 TRBJ2-1
CASSQVGGADTEAFF TGTGCCAGCAGCCAAGTAGGGGGCGCGGACACTGAAGCTTTCTTT NA TRBV4-2 TRBD1 TRBJ1-1
CASSYSSVEAFF TGTGCCAGCAGTTACTCCTCTGTTGAAGCTTTCTTT NA TRBV6-2/TRBV6-3 NA TRBJ1-1
CASSFQGGGRARGYTF TGTGCCAGCAGCTTCCAAGGTGGGGGCAGGGCGCGGGGCTACACCTTC NA TRBV9 NA TRBJ1-2
CASSLGGQGQETQYF TGCGCCAGCAGCTTGGGGGGACAGGGGCAAGAGACCCAGTACTTC once TRBV5-1 TRBD1 TRBJ2-5
CASSQGTEETQYF TGTGCCAGCAGCCAAGGGACAGAAGAGACCCAGTACTTC NA TRBV5-6 TRBD1 TRBJ2-5
CASSPAQGKTEAFF TGTGCCAGCTCACCAGCACAGGGTAAAACTGAAGCTTTCTTT NA TRBV18 NA TRBJ1-1
CASSSLRSTDTQYF TGTGCCAGCAGCTCCCTAAGGAGTACAGATACGCAGTATTTT NA TRBV11-2 NA TRBJ2-3
CASSQMGRSDTQYF TGTGCCAGCAGCCAAATGGGCCGATCAGATACGCAGTATTTT NA TRBV3-1/TRBV3-2 NA TRBJ2-3
CASSPAGGRAGELFF TGTGCCAGCAGCCCGGCGGGGGGGCGCGCCGGGGAGCTGTTTTTT NA TRBV9 TRBD2 TRBJ2-2
CASSHPGQGEEKLFF TGTGCCAGCAGCCACCCGGGACAGGGGGAGGAAAAACTGTTTTTT NA TRBV14 TRBD1 TRBJ1-4
CASRGLAGNTIYF TGTGCCAGCAGGGGGCTTGCTGGAAACACCATATATTTT NA TRBV12-3/TRBV12-4 NA TRBJ1-3
CASSQDTASGSKNIQYF TGTGCCAGCAGCCAAGATACGGCTAGCGGATCCAAAAACATTCAGTACTTC NA TRBV3-1/TRBV3-2 TRBD2 TRBJ2-4